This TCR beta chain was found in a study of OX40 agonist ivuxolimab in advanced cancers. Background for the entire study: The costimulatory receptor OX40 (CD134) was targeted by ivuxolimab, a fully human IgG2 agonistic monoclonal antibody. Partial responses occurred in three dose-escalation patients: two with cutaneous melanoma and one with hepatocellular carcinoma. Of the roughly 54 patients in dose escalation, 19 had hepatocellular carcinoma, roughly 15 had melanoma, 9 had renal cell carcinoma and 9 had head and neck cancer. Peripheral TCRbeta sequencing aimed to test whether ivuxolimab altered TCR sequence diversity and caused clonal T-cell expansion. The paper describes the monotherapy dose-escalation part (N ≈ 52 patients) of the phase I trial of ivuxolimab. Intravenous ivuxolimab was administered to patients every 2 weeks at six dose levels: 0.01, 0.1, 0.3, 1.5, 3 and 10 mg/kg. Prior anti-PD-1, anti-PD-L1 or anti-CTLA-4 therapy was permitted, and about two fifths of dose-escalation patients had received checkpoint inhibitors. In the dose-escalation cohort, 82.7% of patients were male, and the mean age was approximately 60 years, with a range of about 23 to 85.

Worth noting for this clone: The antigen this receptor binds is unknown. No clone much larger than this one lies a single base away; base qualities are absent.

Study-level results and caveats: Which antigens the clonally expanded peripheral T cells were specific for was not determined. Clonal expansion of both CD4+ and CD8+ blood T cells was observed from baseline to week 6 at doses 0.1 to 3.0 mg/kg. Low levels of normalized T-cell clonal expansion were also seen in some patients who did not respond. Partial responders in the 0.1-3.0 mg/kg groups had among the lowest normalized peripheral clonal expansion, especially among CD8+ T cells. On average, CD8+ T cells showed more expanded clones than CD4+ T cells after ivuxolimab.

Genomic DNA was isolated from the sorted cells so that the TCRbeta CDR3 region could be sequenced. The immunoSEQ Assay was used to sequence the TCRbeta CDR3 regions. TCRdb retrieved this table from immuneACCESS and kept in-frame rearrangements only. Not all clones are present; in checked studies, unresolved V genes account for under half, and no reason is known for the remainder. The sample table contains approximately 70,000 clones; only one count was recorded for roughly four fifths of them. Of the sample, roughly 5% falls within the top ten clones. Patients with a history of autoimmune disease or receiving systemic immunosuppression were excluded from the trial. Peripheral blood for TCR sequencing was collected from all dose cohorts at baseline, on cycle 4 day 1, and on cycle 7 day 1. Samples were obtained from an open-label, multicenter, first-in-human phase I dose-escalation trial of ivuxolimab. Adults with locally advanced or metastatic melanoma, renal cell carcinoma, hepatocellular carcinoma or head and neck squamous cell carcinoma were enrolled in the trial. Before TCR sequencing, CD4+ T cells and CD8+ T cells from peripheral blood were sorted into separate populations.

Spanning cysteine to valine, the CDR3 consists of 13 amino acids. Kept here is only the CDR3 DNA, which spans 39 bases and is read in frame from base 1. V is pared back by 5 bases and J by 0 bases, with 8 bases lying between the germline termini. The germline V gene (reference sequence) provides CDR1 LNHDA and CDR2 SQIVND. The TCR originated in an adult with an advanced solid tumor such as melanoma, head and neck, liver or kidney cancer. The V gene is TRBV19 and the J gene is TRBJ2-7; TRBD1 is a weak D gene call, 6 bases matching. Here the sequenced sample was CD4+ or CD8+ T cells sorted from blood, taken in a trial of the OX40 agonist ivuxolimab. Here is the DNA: TGTGCCAGTAGTCAGGGGAGCTCCTACGAGCAGTACGTC. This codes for CASSQGSSYEQYV.